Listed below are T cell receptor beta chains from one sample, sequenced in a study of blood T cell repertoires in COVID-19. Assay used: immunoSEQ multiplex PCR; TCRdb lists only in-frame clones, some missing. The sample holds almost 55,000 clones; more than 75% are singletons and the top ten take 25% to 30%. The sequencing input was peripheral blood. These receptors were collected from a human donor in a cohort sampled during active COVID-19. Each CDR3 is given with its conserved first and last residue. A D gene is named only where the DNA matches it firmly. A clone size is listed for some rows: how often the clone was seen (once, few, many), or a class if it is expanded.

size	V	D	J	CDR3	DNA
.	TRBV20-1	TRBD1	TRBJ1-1	CSASDRTGLNTEAFF	TGCAGTGCTAGTGACAGGACAGGGCTGAACACTGAAGCTTTCTTT
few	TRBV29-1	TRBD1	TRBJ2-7	CSAGTGGGEQYF	TGCAGCGCCGGGACAGGGGGAGGCGAGCAGTACTTC
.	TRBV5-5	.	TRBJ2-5	CASSFASSSPQETQYF	TGTGCCAGCAGCTTTGCGAGCTCCTCCCCTCAAGAGACCCAGTACTTC
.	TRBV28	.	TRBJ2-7	CASRDLYEQYF	TGTGCCAGCAGGGACTTGTACGAGCAGTACTTC
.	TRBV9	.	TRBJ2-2	CASGLDRPGELFF	TGTGCCAGCGGGCTGGACAGACCCGGGGAGCTGTTTTTT
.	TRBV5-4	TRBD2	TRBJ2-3	CASSWGVAGGTDTQYF	TGTGCCAGCAGCTGGGGAGTAGCGGGAGGTACAGATACGCAGTATTTT
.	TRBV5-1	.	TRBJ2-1	CASSFGKNNEQFF	TGCGCCAGCAGCTTCGGTAAAAACAATGAGCAGTTCTTC
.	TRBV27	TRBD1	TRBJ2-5	CASSPRQGSETQYF	TGTGCCAGCAGCCCTAGACAGGGGTCAGAGACCCAGTACTTC
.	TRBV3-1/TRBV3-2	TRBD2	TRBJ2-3	CASSQDKWGLVADTQYF	TGTGCCAGCAGCCAAGATAAATGGGGACTAGTCGCAGATACGCAGTATTTT
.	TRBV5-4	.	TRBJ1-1	CASSLEEGWAFF	TGTGCCAGCAGCTTGGAAGAGGGCTGGGCTTTCTTT
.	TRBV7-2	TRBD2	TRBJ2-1	CASSYGLAGGGSYNEQFF	TGTGCCAGCAGCTATGGACTAGCGGGAGGGGGATCCTACAATGAGCAGTTCTTC
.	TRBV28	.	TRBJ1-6	CASRERHRRGPLHF	TGTGCCAGCCGTGAACGCCATCGACGGGGACCCCTCCACTTT
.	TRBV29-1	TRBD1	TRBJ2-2	CSGGQGDTGELFF	TGCAGCGGGGGGCAGGGGGACACCGGGGAGCTGTTTTTT
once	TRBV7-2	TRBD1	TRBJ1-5	CASSSGQPYQPQHF	TGTGCCAGCAGCTCGGGACAGCCCTATCAGCCCCAGCATTTT
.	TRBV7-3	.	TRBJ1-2	CASSLTPKTGTYGYTF	TGTGCCAGCAGCTTAACTCCTAAAACAGGGACCTATGGCTACACCTTC
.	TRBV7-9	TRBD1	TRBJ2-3	CASSQRQGTTSDTQYF	TGTGCCAGCAGCCAACGACAGGGGACGACGTCAGATACGCAGTATTTT
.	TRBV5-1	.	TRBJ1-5	CASSLNGGDQPQHF	TGCGCCAGCAGCTTAAATGGGGGGGATCAGCCCCAGCATTTT
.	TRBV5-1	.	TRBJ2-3	CASSLLRGTDTQYF	TGCGCCAGCAGCTTGCTCAGGGGAACAGATACGCAGTATTTT
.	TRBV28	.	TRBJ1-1	CASSLVQGYTEAFF	TGTGCCAGCAGTTTAGTACAGGGATACACTGAAGCTTTCTTT
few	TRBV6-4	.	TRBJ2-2	CASSTGNTGELFF	TGTGCCAGCAGTACGGGGAACACCGGGGAGCTGTTTTTT
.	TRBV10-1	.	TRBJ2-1	CASSAGSVHNEQFF	TGCGCCAGCAGTGCAGGTAGCGTGCACAATGAGCAGTTCTTC
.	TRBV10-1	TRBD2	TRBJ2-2	CASRGGLAGGNTGELFF	TGCGCCAGCAGAGGAGGACTAGCGGGAGGTAACACCGGGGAGCTGTTTTTT
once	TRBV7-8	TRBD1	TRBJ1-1	CASSTTDRVNTEAFF	TGTGCCAGCAGCACTACCGACAGGGTGAACACTGAAGCTTTCTTT
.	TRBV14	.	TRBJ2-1	CASSQGWQGYEQFF	TGTGCCAGCAGCCAAGGATGGCAGGGCTATGAGCAGTTCTTC
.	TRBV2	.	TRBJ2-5	CASSETSGTSQETQYF	TGTGCCAGCAGTGAGACCTCCGGGACAAGCCAAGAGACCCAGTACTTC
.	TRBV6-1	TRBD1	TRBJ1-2	CASSEAGQLFYGYTF	TGTGCCAGCAGTGAGGCGGGACAGCTATTCTATGGCTACACCTTC